This TCR beta chain was sequenced during a study of T cell responses to AZD1222 COVID-19 vaccine. On this clone itself: Its target is not known.

Study-wide findings and caveats: Receipt of two AZD1222 doses was followed by a rise in Spike-specific TCR breadth and depth. Only 6 or 7 AZD1222 recipients tested seropositive at baseline.

Germline V gives CDR1 KGHSH, CDR2 LQKENI. CDR3 length: 15 residues. V lost 1 base and J 0 bases, leaving 6 bases between the germline ends. TCRdb keeps only in-frame clones here, not all; method: immunoSEQ multiplex PCR. The sample consists of 150,000 to 200,000 clones, 75% to 95% of them appearing once. Material: peripheral blood, obtained on day 0 of AZD1222 vaccination. The receptor comes from an adult in good health. The V and J genes are TRBV18 and TRBJ2-2; no reliable D call. The CDR3 nucleotides are TGTGCCAGCTCACCACAAATCACGAACACCGGGGAGCTGTTTTTT. Amino acid sequence: CASSPQITNTGELFF.